The clone carrying this T cell receptor (beta chain) was seen many times. What it recognizes is unknown. V lost 5 bases, J lost 4 bases, and 8 bases lay in between. The CDR3 sequence is 12 residues long. From the 5' RACE reads, TCRdb called clonotypes with MiXCR, one entry per CDR3 protein. The table includes 150,000 to 200,000 distinct CDR3 sequences, around 13% detected once. This record comes from a study of CD8 T cells in ankylosing spondylitis. Study-wide findings and caveats: A TCR beta motif made of eight highly homologous variants seemed typical of ankylosing spondylitis blood.

This sequence joins TRBV12-3 or TRBV12-4 and TRBJ1-1; D remains unclear. This clonotype originated in a female donor with ankylosing spondylitis or in good health (not recorded which). The specimen sequenced was blood, either unsorted or a sorted T cell fraction (not recorded which). Here the CDR3 DNA reads TGTGCCAGCAGTCGGAGGTCCACTGAAGCTTTCTTT. Its protein product is CASSRRSTEAFF.